The 26 T cell receptor beta chains reported below all come from one sample, sequenced in a study of shared clonotypes between healthy human individuals. Produced via immunoSEQ multiplex PCR; TCRdb's table is partial and in-frame only. Of approximately 1.1 million clones in the sample, approximately 80% were seen once. The sequencing input was memory CD4+ T cells from PBMCs. Noted subset: CD45RA-negative fraction. The receptors originated from a man between 18 and 35 years old in good health. Some clones in this sample may be carry-over from other donors' samples.

The gene calls are TRBV2 and TRBJ2-5; 12 bases line up with TRBD1. V lost 1 base to trimming and J lost 5 bases; unmatched junction nucleotides: 2. The germline CDR1 and CDR2 sequences are SNHLY and FYNNEI. The CDR3 length is 15 residues. This chain's CDR3 is CASSEGGQGAETQYF. The CDR3 DNA follows: TGTGCCAGCAGTGAAGGGGGACAGGGGGCTGAGACCCAGTACTTC.

Only one count was recorded for this clone. The gene calls are TRBV19 and TRBJ2-3; D uncertain. CDR3 length equals 15 residues. The V gene's germline CDR1 is LNHDA and CDR2 SQIVND (reference sequence). V was pared by 1 base and J by 0 bases, with 8 bases between. The chain's CDR3 is CASSIADTSTDTQYF. The CDR3 coding sequence is TGTGCCAGTAGTATAGCGGATACTAGCACAGATACGCAGTATTTT.

The chain recombines TRBV9 with TRBJ1-1, with a possible D match to TRBD1 (5 bases). The CDR3 is 15 residues long. The V end lost 0 bases, the J end lost 5 bases, and 14 bases lay between the germline ends. Per germline, CDR1 SGDLS and CDR2 YYNGEE. CDR3 sequence: CASSVGTGAGTEAFF. As DNA, the CDR3 is TGTGCCAGCAGCGTAGGCACCGGGGCTGGAACTGAAGCTTTCTTT.

This rearrangement joins TRBV6-1 to TRBJ2-7; the D gene is possibly TRBD1 (6 bases). This CDR3 is built from 15 residues. The germline gives CDR1 MNHNS, CDR2 SASEGT. Trimming removed 2 bases at V and 5 bases at J, with 16 bases between. The CDR3 sequence: CASSEHLTGSHEQYF. CDR3 coding DNA: TGTGCCAGCAGTGAACACCTTACAGGGTCCCACGAGCAGTACTTC.

The V and J genes are TRBV30 and TRBJ2-7; D possibly uses TRBD1 or TRBD2 (6 bases each). From germline, CDR1 is GTSNPN and CDR2 SVGIG (reference sequence). The CDR3 contains 12 residues. V dropped 6 bases and J dropped 4 bases, with 13 bases sitting between them. The CDR3 sequence is CACQEGGYEQYF. The CDR3 bases are TGTGCCTGCCAAGAGGGGGGTTACGAGCAGTACTTC.

V and J are TRBV4-1 and TRBJ1-4; TRBD1 is a possible D gene (6 bases). The V end lost 3 bases, the J end lost 1 base, and 6 bases lay between the germline ends. The length of the CDR3 is 14 residues. Germline CDR1 and CDR2: MGHRA and YSYEKL. CDR3 DNA sequence: TGCGCCAGCAGCCAGGGACAAACTAATGAAAAACTGTTTTTT. Its translation: CASSQGQTNEKLFF.

In its sample, this clone was seen a few times. This sequence joins TRBV7-9 and TRBJ1-4; 9 positions match TRBD1. The J segment lost 8 bases and the V segment lost 2 bases, leaving 9 bases of the junction unmatched. Germline lookup yields CDR1 SEHNR and CDR2 FQNEAQ (reference sequence). CDR3 length: 16 residues. CDR3 in DNA: TGTGCCAGCAGCTTAAGGGGAGGACAGGGGTTGGAAAAACTGTTTTTT. The encoded protein is CASSLRGGQGLEKLFF.

This clone was detected ten times or more. Within the sample, other DNA sequences also encode this same CDR3. The chain joins TRBV5-7 to TRBJ2-1; 8 bases fit TRBD2. TRBV5-7 is labeled an ORF, and its function is uncertain. The CDR3 is 19 amino acids. The ends lost 0 bases at V and 0 bases at J; junction bases unmatched: 11. For the CDR3, the DNA is TGTGCCAGCAGCTTGGTTCATGGGCTAGCGGGTTTCTCCTACAATGAGCAGTTCTTC. Translating it yields CASSLVHGLAGFSYNEQFF.

Here the CDR3 reads CASSDGGSSDTQYF. In DNA form, the CDR3 reads TGTGCCAGCAGCGATGGTGGGTCCTCAGATACGCAGTATTTT. The J gene is TRBJ2-3, the V gene TRBV7-9; D is unresolved. V lost 5 bases to trimming and J lost 4 bases, with 13 bases between them. Per the germline V gene, CDR1 is SEHNR and CDR2 is FQNEAQ (reference sequence). This CDR3 is built from 14 residues.

The CDR3 DNA follows: TGTGCCTGGAGAGGGGGTCGACCCCCTGAGCAGTTCTTC. This gives the protein CAWRGGRPPEQFF. The chain carries TRBV30 and TRBJ2-1; possible D gene TRBD1, 6 bases. The ends were cut back, 3 bases at V and 9 bases at J, with 15 bases in the middle. The CDR3 is 13 amino acids. CDR1 and CDR2 from the germline V gene are GTSNPN and SVGIG (reference sequence).

The chain employs TRBV28 and TRBJ1-3, with 9 bases that match TRBD1. This CDR3 has 17 amino acids. Trimming at V came to 2 bases and at J to 4 bases, leaving 9 bases not matched to a gene. Germline V lookup: CDR1 MDHEN, CDR2 SYDVKM. In DNA, the CDR3 is TGTGCCAGCAGTTTAAAACAGGGGGCCACCCTAGGAAACACCATATATTTT. It translates to CASSLKQGATLGNTIYF.

V is TRBV7-2 and J is TRBJ2-5, with D unclear. The V gene's germline CDR1 is SGHTA and CDR2 FQGNSA. This CDR3 region has 15 residues. The V end was cut by 4 bases, the J end by 1 base, with 13 bases between. DNA for the CDR3: TGTGCCAGCAGCTCCCGTTGGGGAACCCAAGAGACCCAGTACTTC. Encoded protein: CASSSRWGTQETQYF.

The rearrangement uses TRBV15 and TRBJ2-7, with a weak D call TRBD1 (6 bases). The V gene lost 1 base and the J gene lost 3 bases, with 25 bases spanning the gap. The CDR3 spans 19 residues. The germline V gene encodes CDR1 LNHNV and CDR2 YYDKDF (reference sequence). The DNA for the CDR3 is TGTGCCACCAGCAGAGGACGAATCGGGACAACACCGGTGGACTACGAGCAGTACTTC. The encoded protein is CATSRGRIGTTPVDYEQYF.

The J gene is TRBJ1-1, the V gene TRBV5-1; a possible D gene is TRBD1 (6 bases). Germline loops: CDR1 SGHRS, CDR2 YFSETQ. The CDR3 consists of 14 residues. Trimming pared 6 bases from V and 4 bases from J, leaving 16 bases between. CDR3 sequence (DNA): TGCGCCAGCAACCCGGACAGTGGACGCACTGAAGCTTTCTTT. Translation gives CASNPDSGRTEAFF.

The rearrangement links TRBV5-4 to TRBJ2-2, with 7 bases matching TRBD2. V shed 4 bases, J shed 4 bases, and the junction held 7 bases outside the gene matches. The CDR3 consists of 15 residues. The germline gives CDR1 SGHNT, CDR2 YYREEE (reference sequence). The CDR3 is CASSQPGLTTGELFF. CDR3 DNA sequence: TGTGCCAGCAGCCAGCCGGGACTAACCACCGGGGAGCTGTTTTTT.

The chain carries TRBV7-9 and TRBJ1-1; 8 nucleotides line up with TRBD1. Trimming cost V 5 bases and J 6 bases; bases outside gene matches: 8. The CDR3 sequence is 14 residues long. Germline CDR1 reads SEHNR; CDR2 reads FQNEAQ (reference sequence). In DNA, the CDR3 is TGTGCCAGCAGCCAGCAGACAGGGGATTCTGAAGCTTTCTTT. This encodes CASSQQTGDSEAFF.

The chain uses TRBV7-2 and TRBJ1-2; the D gene is possibly TRBD1 (5 bases). The CDR3 has 14 amino acids. Between the trimmed V and J ends, which lost 4 bases and 7 bases, there was a span of 16 bases. The germline gives CDR1 SGHTA, CDR2 FQGNSA. In DNA form, the CDR3 reads TGTGCCAGCAGCTCCCAGGGCAGGCCGGCTGGCTACACCTTC. As protein: CASSSQGRPAGYTF.

The genes are TRBV27 and TRBJ2-7; the D gene is possibly TRBD1 (5 bases). Trimming removed 5 bases at V and 3 bases at J, with 17 bases between. In germline, CDR1 is MNHEY, CDR2 SMNVEV (reference sequence). This CDR3 spans 15 amino acids. The CDR3 region is CASSPNPGIFYEQYF. The CDR3 DNA sequence: TGTGCCAGCAGTCCAAACCCAGGGATATTCTACGAGCAGTACTTC.

The chain carries TRBV7-3 and TRBJ2-5, with TRBD2 matching over 11 bases. The CDR3 covers 15 residues. The V segment lost 5 bases and the J segment 1 base; nucleotides outside the gene matches: 3. Germline V gene data show CDR1 as SGHTA and CDR2 as FQGTGA. CDR3 DNA sequence: TGTGCCAGCAGCCTAGCGGGAGGCGCCCAAGAGACCCAGTACTTC. Protein sequence: CASSLAGGAQETQYF.

This clone showed up just a few times. The chain carries TRBV6-5 and TRBJ2-3; 7 nucleotides align to TRBD2. Germline CDR1 is MNHEY and CDR2 is SVGAGI. V shed 5 bases and J 2 bases; nucleotides not matched to a gene: 7. There are 15 residues in the CDR3. The CDR3 is CASSPPGLNTDTQYF. The CDR3 DNA follows: TGTGCCAGCAGTCCGCCGGGACTAAACACAGATACGCAGTATTTT.

J is TRBJ2-7 and V is TRBV11-2; D may be TRBD1 (6 bases). Looked up from germline, CDR1 is SGHAT and CDR2 is FQNNGV. The CDR3 covers 12 residues. V dropped 2 bases and J dropped 11 bases, with 13 bases sitting between them. CDR3 nucleotides: TGTGCCAGCAGCTTACCAGGGGTGAAGGAGTACTTC. Translated, it gives CASSLPGVKEYF.

This rearrangement joins TRBV6-6 to TRBJ1-4; D not resolved. Between the trimmed V and J ends, which lost 6 bases and 8 bases, there was a span of 16 bases. The CDR3 extends over 14 amino acids. CDR1 is MNHNY, CDR2 SVGAGI, per germline (reference sequence). The CDR3 reads CASRGGNWGEKLFF. CDR3 nucleotide sequence: TGTGCCAGCAGGGGCGGTAACTGGGGAGAAAAACTGTTTTTT.

The chain recombines TRBV6-6 with TRBJ2-4; D remains unclear. Germline values: CDR1 MNHNY, CDR2 SVGAGI (reference sequence). The CDR3 is 13 amino acids. Trimming pared 9 bases from V and 9 bases from J, leaving 18 bases between. CDR3 sequence: CASSPDVLGIQYF. The CDR3 DNA follows: TGTGCCAGTTCCCCGGACGTTTTGGGCATTCAGTACTTC.

The chain employs TRBV7-3 and TRBJ1-1; D gene unclear. The germline V gene has CDR1 SGHTA and CDR2 FQGTGA. V was clipped by 4 bases and J by 0 bases, with 6 bases between them. This CDR3 region has 13 residues. The CDR3 loop is CASSYGVNTEAFF. In DNA, the CDR3 is TGTGCCAGCAGCTACGGCGTGAACACTGAAGCTTTCTTT.

This chain uses TRBV5-1 with TRBJ2-1, with D maybe TRBD1 (5 bases). Trimming removed 1 base at V and 0 bases at J, with 8 bases between. There are 15 residues in the CDR3. Germline loops: CDR1 SGHRS, CDR2 YFSETQ. CDR3 sequence: CASSLRQGSYNEQFF. CDR3 nucleotides: TGCGCCAGCAGCTTGAGGCAGGGCTCCTACAATGAGCAGTTCTTC.

J is TRBJ2-1 and V is TRBV4-1, with D perhaps TRBD2 (6 bases). Trimming left V 3 bases short and J 8 bases short, with 14 bases between. Germline CDR1 is MGHRA and CDR2 is YSYEKL. This CDR3 spans 14 amino acids. CDR3 amino acids: CASSQVTGVDEQFF. The DNA for the CDR3 is TGCGCCAGCAGCCAGGTAACGGGGGTCGATGAGCAGTTCTTC.